The source of this TCR beta chain is a study of blood T cell repertoires in COVID-19. Study-wide context: Specimens from acute and convalescent COVID-19 originated in the United States, Italy and Spain.

Enrollees, roughly 18 to 89 years old, lived in about two dozen US areas. Grouping used clinical history reported by participants in a survey and questionnaire. Recovered status applied to Cohort 3 donors who had two consecutive negative PCRs. It also applied to those with clearance or with symptom resolution. Repertoires were generated with immunoSEQ multiplex PCR, while TCRdb's copy carries only in-frame clones and drops some. The data contain a few hundred thousand clones, about 80% of them seen just once; the ten biggest clones take up about 3%. Trimming cost V 6 bases and J 13 bases, with 19 bases left between them. CDR1 and CDR2 (germline): MNHEY, SVGAGI. The CDR3 covers 13 residues.

Material: PBMCs or T cells enriched from blood (not recorded which). The V gene is TRBV6-5, the J gene TRBJ2-1, with D unresolved. This clonotype originated in a man over 45 who had recovered from COVID-19. The DNA of the CDR3 is TGTGCCAGCAGCAGTGAATATCCAGGTTATCAGTTCTTC. The encoded protein is CASSSEYPGYQFF.